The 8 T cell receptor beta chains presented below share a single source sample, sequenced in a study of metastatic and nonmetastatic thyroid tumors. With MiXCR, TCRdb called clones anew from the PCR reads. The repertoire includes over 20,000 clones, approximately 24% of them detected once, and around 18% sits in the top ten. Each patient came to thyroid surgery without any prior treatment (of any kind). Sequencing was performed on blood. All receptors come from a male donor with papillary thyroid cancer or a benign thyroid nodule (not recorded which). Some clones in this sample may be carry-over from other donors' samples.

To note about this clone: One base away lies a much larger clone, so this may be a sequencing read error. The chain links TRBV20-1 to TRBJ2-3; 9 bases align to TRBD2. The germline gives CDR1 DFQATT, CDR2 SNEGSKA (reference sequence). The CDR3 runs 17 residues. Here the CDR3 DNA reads TGCAGTGCTACCGTCATTGCGGGAGGGCCGAGCACAGATACGCATCATTTT. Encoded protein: CSATVIAGGPSTDTHHF.

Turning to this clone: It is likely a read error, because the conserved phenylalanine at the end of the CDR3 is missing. The CDR3 sequence: CPSSKAGGTDTQYC. CDR3 sequence (DNA): TGTCCCAGTAGCAAAGCGGGAGGCACAGATACGCAGTATTGT. The rearrangement joins TRBV19 to TRBJ2-3; 8 bases are a match to TRBD2. Looked up from germline, CDR1 is LNHDA and CDR2 is SQIVND (reference sequence). This CDR3 has 14 residues.

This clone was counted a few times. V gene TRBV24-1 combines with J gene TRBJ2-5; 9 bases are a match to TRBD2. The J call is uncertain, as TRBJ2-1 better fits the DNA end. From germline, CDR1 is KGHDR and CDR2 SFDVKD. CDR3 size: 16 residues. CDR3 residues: CATSDPAGGYYNEQFF. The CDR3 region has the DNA TGTGCCACCAGTGATCCAGCGGGAGGTTACTACAATGAGCAGTTCTTC.

CDR3 sequence reads: CAWSLAGAHTGELFF. CDR3 coding DNA: TGTGCCTGGAGCCTAGCGGGAGCTCACACCGGGGAGCTGTTTTTT. This chain links TRBV30 with TRBJ2-2; 10 nucleotides match TRBD2. The ends lost 3 bases at V and 3 bases at J; junction bases unmatched: 4. The CDR3 extends over 15 amino acids. The V gene's germline CDR1 is GTSNPN and CDR2 SVGIG (reference sequence).

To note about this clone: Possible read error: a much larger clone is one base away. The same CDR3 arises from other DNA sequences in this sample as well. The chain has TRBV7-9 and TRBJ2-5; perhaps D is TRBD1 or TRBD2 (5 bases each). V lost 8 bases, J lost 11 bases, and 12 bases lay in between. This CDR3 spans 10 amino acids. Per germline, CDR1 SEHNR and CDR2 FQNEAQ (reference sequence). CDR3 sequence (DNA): TGTGCCAGCGAGTCCGGGACGCAGTACTTC. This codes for CASESGTQYF. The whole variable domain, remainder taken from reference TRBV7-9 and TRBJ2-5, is DTGVSQNPRHKITKRGQNVTFRCDPISEHNRLYWYRQTLGQGPEFLTYFQNEAQLEKSRLLSDRFSAERPKGSFSTLEIQRTEQGDSAMYLCASESGTQYFGPGTRLLVL.

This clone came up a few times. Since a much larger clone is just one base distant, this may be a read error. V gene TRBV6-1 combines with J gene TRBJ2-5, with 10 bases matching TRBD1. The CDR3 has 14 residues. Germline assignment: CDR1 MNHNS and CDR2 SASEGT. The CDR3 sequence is CACSTTGGRETKYF. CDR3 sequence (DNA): TGTGCCTGCAGTACGACAGGGGGCAGGGAGACCAAGTACTTC.

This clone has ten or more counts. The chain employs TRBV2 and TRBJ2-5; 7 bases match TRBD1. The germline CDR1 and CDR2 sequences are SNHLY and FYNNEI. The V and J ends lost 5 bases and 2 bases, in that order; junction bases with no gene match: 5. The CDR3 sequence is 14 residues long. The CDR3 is CASSRDSLQETQYF. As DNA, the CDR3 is TGTGCCAGCAGTAGGGACAGCCTGCAAGAGACCCAGTACTTC. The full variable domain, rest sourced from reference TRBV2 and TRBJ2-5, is EPEVTQTPSHQVTQMGQEVILRCVPISNHLYFYWYRQILGQKVEFLVSFYNNEISEKSEIFDDQFSVERPDGSNFTLKIRSTKLEDSAMYFCASSRDSLQETQYFGPGTRLLVL.

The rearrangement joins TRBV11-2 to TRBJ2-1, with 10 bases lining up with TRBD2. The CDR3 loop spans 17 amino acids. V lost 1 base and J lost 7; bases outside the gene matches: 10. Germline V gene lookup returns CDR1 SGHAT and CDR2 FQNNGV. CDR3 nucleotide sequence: TGTGCCAGCAGCTTAGTTAGTCCTAGCGGGAGAGCGAATGAGCAGTTCTTC. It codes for CASSLVSPSGRANEQFF. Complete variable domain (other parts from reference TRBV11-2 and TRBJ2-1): EAGVAQSPRYKIIEKRQSVAFWCNPISGHATLYWYQQILGQGPKLLIQFQNNGVVDDSQLPKDRFSAERLKGVDSTLKIQPAKLEDSAVYLCASSLVSPSGRANEQFFGPGTRLTVL.